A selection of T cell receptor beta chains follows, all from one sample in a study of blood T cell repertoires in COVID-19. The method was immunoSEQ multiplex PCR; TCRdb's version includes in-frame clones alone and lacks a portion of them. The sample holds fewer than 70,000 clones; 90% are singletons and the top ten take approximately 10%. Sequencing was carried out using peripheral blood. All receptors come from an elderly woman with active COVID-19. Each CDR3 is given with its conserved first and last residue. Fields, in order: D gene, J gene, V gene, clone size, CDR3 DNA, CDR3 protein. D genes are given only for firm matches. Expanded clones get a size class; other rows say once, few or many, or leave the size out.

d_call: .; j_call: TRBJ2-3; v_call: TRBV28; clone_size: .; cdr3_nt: TGTGCCAGCAGTTTGGTTAGTAGCGGATTCCCCGGCACAGATACGCAGTATTTT; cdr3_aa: CASSLVSSGFPGTDTQYF
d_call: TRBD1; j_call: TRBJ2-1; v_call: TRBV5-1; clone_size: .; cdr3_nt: TGCGCCAGCAGCTACCTAGGGACAGGGTTCAATGAGCAGTTCTTC; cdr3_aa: CASSYLGTGFNEQFF
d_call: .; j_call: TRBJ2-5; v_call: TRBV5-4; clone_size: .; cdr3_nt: TGTGCCAGCAGCTTGGTTAGCCAAGAGACCCAGTACTTC; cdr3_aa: CASSLVSQETQYF
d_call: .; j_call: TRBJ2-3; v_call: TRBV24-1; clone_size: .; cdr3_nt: TGTGCCACCTCCAATAGCGGTTTCACAGATACGCAGTATTTT; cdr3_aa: CATSNSGFTDTQYF
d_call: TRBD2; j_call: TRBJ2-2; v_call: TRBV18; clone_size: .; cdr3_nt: TGTGCCAGCTCACCATCAGCGGGAGGTCGGACCGGGGAGCTGCTTTTT; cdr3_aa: CASSPSAGGRTGELLF
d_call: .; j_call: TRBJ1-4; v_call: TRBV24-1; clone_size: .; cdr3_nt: TGTGCCACCAGTGATTCCAGGGATGGAGAAAAACTGTTTTTT; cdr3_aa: CATSDSRDGEKLFF
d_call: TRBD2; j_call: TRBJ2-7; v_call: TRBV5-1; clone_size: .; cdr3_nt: TGCGCCAGCAGCGGGCGGACTAGCGGGCTTCCCTACGAGCAGTACTTC; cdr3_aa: CASSGRTSGLPYEQYF
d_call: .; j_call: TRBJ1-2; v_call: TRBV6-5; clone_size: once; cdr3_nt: TGTGCCAGCTCGCAGATTGCAGGCTACTATGGCTACACCTTC; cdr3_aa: CASSQIAGYYGYTF
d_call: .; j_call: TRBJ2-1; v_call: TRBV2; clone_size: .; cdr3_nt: TGTGCCAGCAGTGTGACCCGAGGTGAGCAGTTCTTC; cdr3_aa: CASSVTRGEQFF
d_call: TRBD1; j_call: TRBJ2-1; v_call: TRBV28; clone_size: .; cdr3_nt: TGTGCCAGCAGTGAAGCCGGGACAGGGGGCTGGAATGAGCAGTTCTTC; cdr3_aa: CASSEAGTGGWNEQFF
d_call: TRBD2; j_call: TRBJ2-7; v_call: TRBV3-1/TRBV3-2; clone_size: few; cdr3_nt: TGTGCCAGCAGCCAAGATTTGGCGGGAGCTCGGGACGAGCAGTACTTC; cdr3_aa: CASSQDLAGARDEQYF
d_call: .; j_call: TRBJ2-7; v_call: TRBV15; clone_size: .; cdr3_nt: TGTGCCACCAGCAGAGATCAGGGGCAGGGGCACGAGCAGTACTTC; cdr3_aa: CATSRDQGQGHEQYF
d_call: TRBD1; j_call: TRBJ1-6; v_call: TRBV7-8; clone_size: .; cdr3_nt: TGTGCCAGCAGCTTGAACAGGGGAAGTAATTCACCCCTCCACTTT; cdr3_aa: CASSLNRGSNSPLHF
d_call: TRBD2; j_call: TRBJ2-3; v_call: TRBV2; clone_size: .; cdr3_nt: TGTGCCAGCAGTGAAAAAGGGACTAGCGGGGACACGCAGTATTTT; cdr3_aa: CASSEKGTSGDTQYF
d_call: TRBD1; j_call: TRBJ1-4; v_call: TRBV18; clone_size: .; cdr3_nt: TGTGCCAGCTCACAACCGGGACAGGGGAGTCCGGCATATGAAAAACTGTTTTTT; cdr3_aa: CASSQPGQGSPAYEKLFF
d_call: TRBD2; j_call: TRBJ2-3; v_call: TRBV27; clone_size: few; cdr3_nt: TGTGCCAGCACCTGGGACTACTCCACAGATACGCAGTATTTT; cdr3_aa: CASTWDYSTDTQYF
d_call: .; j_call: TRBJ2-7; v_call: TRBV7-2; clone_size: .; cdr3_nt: TGTGCCAGCAGCTTCCTGGGGAGAGGGAGTATGGACGAGCAGTACTTC; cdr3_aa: CASSFLGRGSMDEQYF
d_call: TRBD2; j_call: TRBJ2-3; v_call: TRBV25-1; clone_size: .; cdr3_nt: TGTGCCAGCGCCCCCGGGACTAGCGGATCAGATACGCAGTATTTT; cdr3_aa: CASAPGTSGSDTQYF
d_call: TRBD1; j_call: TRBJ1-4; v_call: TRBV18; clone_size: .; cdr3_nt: TGTGCCAGCTCACCACCAGGGGGCGCCTATGAAAAACTGTTTTTT; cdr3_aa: CASSPPGGAYEKLFF
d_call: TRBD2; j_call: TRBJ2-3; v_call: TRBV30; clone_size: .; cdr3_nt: TGTGCCTGGAGTGTACTAGCGGGAGGCGATACGCAGTATTTT; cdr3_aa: CAWSVLAGGDTQYF
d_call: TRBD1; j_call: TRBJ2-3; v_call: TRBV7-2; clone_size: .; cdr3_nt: TGTGCCAGCAGCACCGGGACAGGGTTCTACGATACGCAGTATTTT; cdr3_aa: CASSTGTGFYDTQYF
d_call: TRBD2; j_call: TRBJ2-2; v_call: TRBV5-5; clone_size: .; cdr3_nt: TGTGCCAGCAGCCGAACTAGCGGGAGCTTCGCCGGGGAGCTGTTTTTT; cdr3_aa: CASSRTSGSFAGELFF
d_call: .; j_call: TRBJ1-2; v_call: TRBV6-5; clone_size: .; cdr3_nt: TGTGCCAGCAGTCTTGGGGGGGCTGACTATGGCTACACCTTC; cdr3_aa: CASSLGGADYGYTF
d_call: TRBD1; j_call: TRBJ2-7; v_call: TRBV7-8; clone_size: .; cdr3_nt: TGTGCCAGCAGCTTCGACAGGGGAAGCTACGAGCAGTACTTC; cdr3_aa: CASSFDRGSYEQYF
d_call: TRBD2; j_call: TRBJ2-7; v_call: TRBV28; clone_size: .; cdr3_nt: TGTGCCAGCAGGAGCGGGAGTTGGAACGAGCAGTACTTC; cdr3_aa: CASRSGSWNEQYF
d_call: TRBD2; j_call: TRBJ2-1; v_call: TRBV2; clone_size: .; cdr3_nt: TGTGCCAGTGCCGGGACTACTCCTAATGAGCAGTTCTTC; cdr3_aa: CASAGTTPNEQFF
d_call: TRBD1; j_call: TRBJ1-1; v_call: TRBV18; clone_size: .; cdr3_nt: TGTGCCAGCTCAGGGGACAGGGGGAGGACTGAAGCTTTCTTT; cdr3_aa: CASSGDRGRTEAFF
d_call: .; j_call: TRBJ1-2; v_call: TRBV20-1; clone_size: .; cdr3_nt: TGCAGTGCTAGTTACTTGGATGGCTACACCTTC; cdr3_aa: CSASYLDGYTF
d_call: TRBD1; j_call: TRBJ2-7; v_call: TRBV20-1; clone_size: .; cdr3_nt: TGCAGTGCTAGTTCGGGACAGCTTAGCTCCTACGAGCAGTACTTC; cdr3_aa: CSASSGQLSSYEQYF
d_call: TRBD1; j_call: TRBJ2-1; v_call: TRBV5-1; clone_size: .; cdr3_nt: TGCGCCAGCAGCTTCCGGGACAGGGGTTCTTACAATGAGCAGTTCTTC; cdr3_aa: CASSFRDRGSYNEQFF
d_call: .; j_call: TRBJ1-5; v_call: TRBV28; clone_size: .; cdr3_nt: TGTGCCAGCAGTTTATGGGGGGGGGTACCGGGACGAGGCCAAAGTGGGGAAGTTCAGCCCCAGCATTTT; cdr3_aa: CASSLWGGVPGRGQSGEVQPQHF
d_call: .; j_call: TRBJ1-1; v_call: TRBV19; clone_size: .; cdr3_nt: TGTGCCAGTACTACGACACGTTTCACTGAAGCTTTCTTT; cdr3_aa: CASTTTRFTEAFF
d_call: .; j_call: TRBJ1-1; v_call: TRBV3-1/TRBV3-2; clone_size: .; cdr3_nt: TGTGCCAGCAGCCAAGGACATTCGAACACTGAAGCTTTCTTT; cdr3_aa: CASSQGHSNTEAFF
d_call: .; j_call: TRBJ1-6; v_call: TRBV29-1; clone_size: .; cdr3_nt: TGCAGCGTTGCAGAGGGCCCGGGGTCACCCCTCCACTTT; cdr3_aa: CSVAEGPGSPLHF
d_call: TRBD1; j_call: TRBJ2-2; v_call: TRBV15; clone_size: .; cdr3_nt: TGTGCCACCAGCAGAGGGACAGGGGGCTTAACCGGGGAGCTGTTTTTT; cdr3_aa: CATSRGTGGLTGELFF
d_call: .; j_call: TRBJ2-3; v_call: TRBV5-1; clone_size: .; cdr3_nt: TGCGCCAGCAGCGCAGGGATGACAGATACGCAGTATTTT; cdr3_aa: CASSAGMTDTQYF
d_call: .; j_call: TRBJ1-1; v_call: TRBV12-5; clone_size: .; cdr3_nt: TGTGCTAGTGGTTATCCGGGTCGAAGAGACACTGAAGCTTTCTTT; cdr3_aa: CASGYPGRRDTEAFF
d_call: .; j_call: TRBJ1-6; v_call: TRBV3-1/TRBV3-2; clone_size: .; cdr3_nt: TGTGCCAGCAGCCAAACAGGCCCTTCACCCCTCCACTTT; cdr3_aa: CASSQTGPSPLHF
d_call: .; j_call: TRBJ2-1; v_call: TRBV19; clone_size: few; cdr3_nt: TGTGCCAGTAGCCCAAACGGCAGAGGTTCGTTCTTC; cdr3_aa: CASSPNGRGSFF
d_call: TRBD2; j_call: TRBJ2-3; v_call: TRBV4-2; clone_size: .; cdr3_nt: TGTGCCAGCAGCCAAGTGTCTAGCGGGAAAGATACGCAGTATTTT; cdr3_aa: CASSQVSSGKDTQYF
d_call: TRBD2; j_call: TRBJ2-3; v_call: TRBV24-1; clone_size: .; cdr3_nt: TGTGCCACCAGTGATTTGTCGGCTAGCGGGGATACGCAGTATTTT; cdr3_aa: CATSDLSASGDTQYF
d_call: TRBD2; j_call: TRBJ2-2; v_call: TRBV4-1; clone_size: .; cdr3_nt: TGCGCCAGCAGGGGCCGACTAGCGGGGGGGCCGGTACTTGGGGAGCTGTTTTTT; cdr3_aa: CASRGRLAGGPVLGELFF
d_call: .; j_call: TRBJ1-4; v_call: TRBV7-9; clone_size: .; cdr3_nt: TGTGCCAGCAGCCAAGAGGCGTTTTGGGGGCAGGCTAATGAAAAACTGTTTTTT; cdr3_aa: CASSQEAFWGQANEKLFF
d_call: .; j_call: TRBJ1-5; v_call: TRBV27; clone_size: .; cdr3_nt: TGTGCCAGCAGTTTATTCCTGAGTCAGCCCCAGCATTTT; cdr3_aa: CASSLFLSQPQHF
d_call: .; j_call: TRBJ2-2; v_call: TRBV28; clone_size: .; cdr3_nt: TGTGCCAGCAGTATCCCCGGCACCATGTTGGGAGTGCATGGGGAGCTGTTTTTT; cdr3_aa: CASSIPGTMLGVHGELFF
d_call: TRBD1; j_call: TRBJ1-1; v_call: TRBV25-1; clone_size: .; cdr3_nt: TGTGCCAGCGACACTACAGGGGGCGTGAACACTGAAGCTTTCTTT; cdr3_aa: CASDTTGGVNTEAFF
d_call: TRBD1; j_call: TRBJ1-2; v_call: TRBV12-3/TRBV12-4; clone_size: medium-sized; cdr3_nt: TGTGCCAGCAGTGCTACAGGGGTGACTGGCTACACCTTC; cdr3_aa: CASSATGVTGYTF
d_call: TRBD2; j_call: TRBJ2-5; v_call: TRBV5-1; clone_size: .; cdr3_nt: TGCGCCAGCAGCCAGACTAGCGGGAGTGAGACCCAGTACTTC; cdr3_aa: CASSQTSGSETQYF